The T cell receptor (beta chain) described here comes from a study of blood T cell repertoires in COVID-19. Losses at the gene ends were 5 bases for V and 8 bases for J; bases not matched to a gene: 3. Germline lookup yields CDR1 SGHTA and CDR2 FQGTGA. CDR3 length: 12 amino acids. Per the authors' pipeline: For nucleated cells, counts were estimated from reference gene primer amplification. Libraries were prepared by immunoSEQ multiplex PCR; TCRdb keeps only in-frame clonotypes and omits some of them. Clonal size and the V and J genes are those of that table, whereas D and trimming came from the DNA. The table lists some 150,000 clones, over 75% of them singletons.

This TCR was recovered from a woman between 50 and 59 years old with acute or convalescent COVID-19. V and J are TRBV7-3 and TRBJ1-1; 9 bases are a match to TRBD1. Sequencing used peripheral blood. CDR3 sequence reads: CASSRGQGEAFF. The CDR3 nucleotides are TGTGCCAGCAGCAGGGGACAGGGCGAAGCTTTCTTT.